Listed here are 8 T cell receptor beta chains from one sample, sequenced in a study of cytomegalovirus exposure and HLA in healthy donors. Primers for the PCR totalled 60 Vbeta and 13 Jbeta. Produced via immunoSEQ multiplex PCR; TCRdb's table is partial and in-frame only. The table lists tens of thousands of clones, more than 65% of them singletons. The sequenced material came from PBMCs. The receptors stem from a man aged 70 or older in good health and CMV-seropositive.

The chain employs TRBV9 and TRBJ1-5; 9 bases are shared with TRBD1. The CDR3 has 15 amino acids. V was clipped by 4 bases and J by 1 base; unmatched bases: 3. Germline CDR1 SGDLS, CDR2 YYNGEE. CDR3 sequence: CASSPGTGSNQPQHF. In nucleotides, the CDR3 is TGTGCCAGCAGCCCGGGGACAGGGAGCAATCAGCCCCAGCATTTT.

V usage is TRBV10-1 and J usage is TRBJ1-4, with 8 bases identical to TRBD1. J gave up 5 bases and V 10 bases, and 6 bases lay outside the gene matches. This CDR3 comprises 13 residues. Germline V gene sequence: CDR1 WNHNN, CDR2 SYGVQD (reference sequence). The CDR3 nucleotides read TGCGCCACCCGGAGGACAGGGAATGAAAAACTGTTTTTT. Translated: CATRRTGNEKLFF.

This clone appeared a few times. This chain connects TRBV2 to TRBJ1-1; the D gene is possibly TRBD1 (5 bases). Trimming stripped 5 bases from V and 5 bases from J, with 12 bases between. The germline CDR1 and CDR2 sequences are SNHLY and FYNNEI. The CDR3 runs 13 residues. Here the CDR3 reads CASSSLQETEAFF. CDR3 nucleotides: TGTGCCAGCAGTTCCTTACAGGAGACTGAAGCTTTCTTT.

In this sample, this clone turned up once. The chain couples TRBV10-2 to TRBJ2-3; 10 bases are shared with TRBD2. The CDR3 contains 15 residues. After removal of 6 bases from V and 1 base from J, the junction contained 4 bases not matched to a gene. Germline V gene sequence: CDR1 WSHSY, CDR2 SAAADI. In DNA form, the CDR3 reads TGCGCCAGCAGCTTTGGACTAGCGGGCACAGATACGCAGTATTTT. Residues: CASSFGLAGTDTQYF.

This chain links TRBV4-2 with TRBJ1-1; 8 positions agree with TRBD1. Germline CDR1 LGHNA, CDR2 YNFKEQ. The length of the CDR3 is 15 residues. J was trimmed by 5 bases and V by 1 base; bases with no gene match: 6. The chain's CDR3 is CASSQAEDRETEAFF. CDR3 nucleotide sequence: TGTGCCAGCAGCCAAGCCGAGGACAGGGAAACTGAAGCTTTCTTT.

The genes are TRBV6-1 and TRBJ2-5; D is unresolved. This CDR3 has 13 residues. The V end lost 7 bases, the J end lost 1 base, and 10 bases lay between the germline ends. Germline V gene lookup returns CDR1 MNHNS and CDR2 SASEGT. CDR3 nucleotide sequence: TGTGCCAGCACCCCCACTCGCCAAGAGACCCAGTACTTC. Protein: CASTPTRQETQYF.

This clone was detected only once. V is TRBV5-1 and J is TRBJ2-7, with D uncertain. Trimming shortened V by 0 bases and J by 0 bases, and 7 bases separated the two germline ends. The CDR3 extends over 14 amino acids. CDR1 and CDR2 (germline): SGHRS, YFSETQ. The CDR3 region is CASSLVRYSYEQYF. Here the CDR3 DNA reads TGCGCCAGCAGCTTGGTTCGGTACTCCTACGAGCAGTACTTC.

This clone appeared a single time. The chain has TRBV5-1 and TRBJ2-1, with 7 positions matching TRBD2. The CDR3 extends over 14 amino acids. V was pared by 4 bases and J by 8 bases, with 9 bases of the junction left unmatched. Germline-derived CDR1 and CDR2 are SGHRS and YFSETQ. CDR3 nucleotide sequence: TGCGCCAGCAGCAGAAGCGGGGATGGGGATGAGCAGTTCTTC. Translation gives CASSRSGDGDEQFF.